The 25 T cell receptor beta chains below were found in one sample sequenced in a study of blood T cell repertoires in COVID-19. Only in-frame clones appear in the TCRdb table, and some are missing; sequencing was by immunoSEQ multiplex PCR. The table records 200,000 to 250,000 clones, 80% to 90% of them present only once. Material: PBMCs or T cells enriched from blood (not recorded which). All receptors come from a woman between 50 and 59 years old with acute COVID-19.

This clone has just one count. V is TRBV30 and J is TRBJ2-3, with TRBD2 identical over 7 bases. The trim removed 2 bases at V and 2 bases at J, leaving 7 bases unmatched. Germline V gives CDR1 GTSNPN, CDR2 SVGIG (reference sequence). CDR3 length: 15 amino acids. The CDR3 region has the DNA TGTGCCTGGAGTCGGCGGGAGACCCCCACAGATACGCAGTATTTT. Amino acids: CAWSRRETPTDTQYF.

The J gene is TRBJ2-7, the V gene TRBV2; TRBD2 agrees at 13 bases. The CDR3 loop spans 15 amino acids. Trimming at V came to 5 bases and at J to 2 bases, leaving 3 bases not matched to a gene. CDR1 and CDR2 from the germline V gene are SNHLY and FYNNEI. CDR3 residues: CASSSGTSGTYEQYF. The CDR3, as DNA: TGTGCCAGCAGTTCCGGGACTAGCGGGACCTACGAGCAGTACTTC.

The V and J genes are TRBV11-3 and TRBJ2-7; weak D call: TRBD2 (7 bases). The V end was cut by 0 bases, the J end by 3 bases, with 18 bases between. The germline gives CDR1 SGHNT, CDR2 YENEEA. The CDR3 has 17 residues. CDR3 residues: CASSLEGRGERVYEQYF. CDR3 coding DNA: TGTGCCAGCAGCTTAGAGGGGAGGGGGGAGCGCGTCTACGAGCAGTACTTC.

The chain couples TRBV5-6 to TRBJ2-7, with TRBD2 matching over 11 bases. Trimming cost V 4 bases and J 3 bases; bases outside gene matches: 3. The CDR3 is made up of 14 amino acids. Germline V CDR1 and CDR2: SGHDT, YYEEEE. CDR3 protein: CASSPGTSGYEQYF. The CDR3 DNA sequence: TGTGCCAGCAGCCCCGGGACTAGCGGCTACGAGCAGTACTTC.

This clone was counted once. This sequence joins TRBV28 and TRBJ1-5, with TRBD1 as a possible D gene (6 bases). The CDR3 is made up of 15 amino acids. V was trimmed by 6 bases and J by 0 bases, leaving 12 bases between them. Germline V CDR1 and CDR2: MDHEN, SYDVKM. CDR3 sequence: CASRTGSDSNQPQHF. DNA for the CDR3: TGTGCCAGCAGAACAGGGTCTGATAGCAATCAGCCCCAGCATTTT.

The rearrangement joins TRBV28 to TRBJ2-5; 7 bases agree with TRBD1. Trimming took 6 bases from V and 1 from J; bases not matched to a gene: 8. Germline V gives CDR1 MDHEN, CDR2 SYDVKM. The CDR3 has 15 amino acids. CDR3 amino acids: CASSSPWTGQETQYF. The CDR3 DNA follows: TGTGCCAGCAGCTCACCTTGGACAGGCCAAGAGACCCAGTACTTC.

The chain combines TRBV7-9 with TRBJ2-7, with D perhaps matching TRBD2 (6 bases). The germline gives CDR1 SEHNR, CDR2 FQNEAQ (reference sequence). This CDR3 region has 14 residues. Trimming left V 0 bases short and J 3 bases short, with 9 bases between. The CDR3 DNA reads as TGTGCCAGCAGCTTAGCAGGGAGGCTCTACGAGCAGTACTTC. Protein sequence: CASSLAGRLYEQYF.

This sequence joins TRBV6-5 and TRBJ1-3, with TRBD1 as a possible D gene (6 bases). The germline V gene encodes CDR1 MNHEY and CDR2 SVGAGI. The CDR3 runs to 12 residues. V was pared by 5 bases and J by 10 bases, with 12 bases between. The DNA for the CDR3 is TGTGCCAGCAGTCTGGACAGTAGGACCATATATTTT. Residues: CASSLDSRTIYF.

This chain links TRBV5-5 with TRBJ2-7, with a weak D call TRBD2 (6 bases). Trimming removed 0 bases from V and 3 bases from J, with 13 bases in between. Germline V gene data show CDR1 as SGHKS and CDR2 as YYEKEE (reference sequence). This CDR3 is built from 15 residues. The CDR3 coding sequence is TGTGCCAGCAGCTTGGCAGGAGGGCAGAACTACGAGCAGTACTTC. Amino acids: CASSLAGGQNYEQYF.

This sequence joins TRBV5-1 and TRBJ2-3, with 9 bases that match TRBD1. This CDR3 has 17 amino acids. V lost 2 bases to trimming and J lost 2 bases; unmatched junction nucleotides: 9. CDR1 and CDR2 (germline): SGHRS, YFSETQ. The CDR3 DNA sequence: TGCGCCAGCAGCTTAAGAGGAGGGACAGGGAACACAGATACGCAGTATTTT. Encoded protein: CASSLRGGTGNTDTQYF.

This clone has just a few counts. The rearrangement joins TRBV27 to TRBJ1-5, with D possibly TRBD1 on 6 matching bases. Germline loops: CDR1 MNHEY, CDR2 SMNVEV (reference sequence). V was clipped by 5 bases and J by 1 base, with 9 bases between them. The CDR3 length is 14 residues. Written as DNA, the CDR3 is TGTGCCAGCAGTCAACAGGGCAGCAATCAGCCCCAGCATTTT. It yields the protein CASSQQGSNQPQHF.

The CDR3, as DNA: TGTGCCAGTAGGGACAGTGGGGGTCAGCCCCAGCATTTT. As protein: CASRDSGGQPQHF. The V and J genes are TRBV19 and TRBJ1-5; tentatively, D is TRBD1 (6 bases). Germline V gene sequence: CDR1 LNHDA, CDR2 SQIVND (reference sequence). V was cut by 6 bases and J by 6 bases, with 12 bases left in between. This CDR3 comprises 13 residues.

The chain recombines TRBV6-5 with TRBJ1-6, with a possible D match to TRBD1 (6 bases). V lost 10 bases and J lost 2, with 12 bases in between. Germline V gene data show CDR1 as MNHEY and CDR2 as SVGAGI. This CDR3 has 14 residues. The CDR3 DNA follows: TGTGCCATTCTCAGGGGAGCCTATAATTCACCCCTCCACTTT. Its protein is CAILRGAYNSPLHF.

The chain joins TRBV5-4 to TRBJ2-3; D possibly corresponds to TRBD2 (6 bases). V was shortened by 0 bases and J by 0 bases, with 14 bases between the two germline ends. The CDR3 sequence is 17 residues long. Germline V gene sequence: CDR1 SGHNT, CDR2 YYREEE (reference sequence). The CDR3 reads CASSLAGAGISTDTQYF. CDR3 DNA: TGTGCCAGCAGCTTGGCCGGAGCGGGTATAAGCACAGATACGCAGTATTTT.

The chain combines TRBV19 with TRBJ2-7; the match to TRBD2 covers 14 bases. V shed 4 bases and J 6 bases; nucleotides not matched to a gene: 5. The CDR3 is 15 residues long. The germline V gene encodes CDR1 LNHDA and CDR2 SQIVND (reference sequence). The CDR3 DNA sequence: TGTGCCAGTAGTACGCTGACTAGCGGGAGGGGCGAGCAGTACTTC. Amino acids: CASSTLTSGRGEQYF.

The gene calls are TRBV9 and TRBJ1-5; the D gene is possibly TRBD1 (6 bases). Deletions cut 0 bases from V and 6 bases from J, with 10 bases between. The CDR3 contains 14 residues. Germline lookup yields CDR1 SGDLS and CDR2 YYNGEE. Here the CDR3 DNA reads TGTGCCAGCAGCGTAGCAGGGGTCGGTCAGCCCCAGCATTTT. This sequence encodes CASSVAGVGQPQHF.

The gene calls are TRBV7-9 and TRBJ1-2; D perhaps matches TRBD1 (5 bases). The CDR3 consists of 13 residues. Trimming took off 11 bases at V and 0 bases at J, with 13 bases between the two ends. The germline V gene encodes CDR1 SEHNR and CDR2 FQNEAQ (reference sequence). The CDR3 here is CAGGTTANYGYTF. CDR3 DNA sequence: TGTGCCGGGGGGACGACAGCTAACTATGGCTACACCTTC.

The chain employs TRBV6-5 and TRBJ1-1; 8 nucleotides agree with TRBD1. Germline CDR1 and CDR2: MNHEY and SVGAGI. V was pared by 5 bases and J by 5 bases, with 10 bases of the junction left unmatched. There are 15 residues in the CDR3. CDR3 in DNA: TGTGCCAGCAGTCCTCCGACAGGGGAGGGAACTGAAGCTTTCTTT. Translation: CASSPPTGEGTEAFF.

The V gene is TRBV4-2, the J gene TRBJ1-2, with 8 nucleotides matching TRBD1. The CDR3 covers 15 residues. After removal of 3 bases from V and 4 bases from J, the junction contained 7 bases not matched to a gene. Germline CDR1 LGHNA, CDR2 YNFKEQ. The CDR3: CASSHPTGEGYGYTF. The CDR3 DNA sequence: TGTGCCAGCAGCCATCCGACAGGGGAAGGCTATGGCTACACCTTC.

V usage is TRBV6-5 and J usage is TRBJ1-1, with D maybe TRBD1 (5 bases). The CDR3 runs to 13 residues. Germline CDR1 and CDR2: MNHEY and SVGAGI. Trimming removed 6 bases at V and 1 base at J, with 9 bases between. CDR3 sequence reads: CASRDKGNTEAFF. CDR3 nucleotide sequence: TGTGCCAGCAGGGACAAGGGGAACACTGAAGCTTTCTTT.

This chain uses TRBV24-1 with TRBJ2-2, with a tentative D call TRBD1 (6 bases). Trimming stripped 0 bases from V and 3 bases from J, with 10 bases between. The germline gives CDR1 KGHDR, CDR2 SFDVKD. The CDR3 runs 16 residues. Here the CDR3 reads CATSDLRAGDTGELFF. The CDR3 DNA reads as TGTGCCACCAGTGATTTGCGGGCAGGGGACACCGGGGAGCTGTTTTTT.

The chain employs TRBV5-1 and TRBJ2-5, with D unresolved. The CDR3 loop spans 15 amino acids. Trimming cost V 0 bases and J 2 bases, with 11 bases left between them. Germline V gene data show CDR1 as SGHRS and CDR2 as YFSETQ. CDR3 nucleotides: TGCGCCAGCAGCTTGGTCGGTACAGCACAAGAGACCCAGTACTTC. The encoded protein is CASSLVGTAQETQYF. Complete variable domain (other parts from reference TRBV5-1 and TRBJ2-5): KAGVTQTPRYLIKTRGQQVTLSCSPISGHRSVSWYQQTPGQGLQFLFEYFSETQRNKGNFPGRFSGRQFSNSRSEMNVSTLELGDSALYLCASSLVGTAQETQYFGPGTRLLVL.

The chain is built from TRBV6-5 and TRBJ1-2; D call uncertain. The CDR3 is 13 amino acids. CDR1 and CDR2 (germline): MNHEY, SVGAGI. The ends were cut back, 6 bases at V and 2 bases at J, with 10 bases in the middle. Written as DNA, the CDR3 is TGTGCCAGCAGGACTCTCTTAAACTATGGCTACACCTTC. This gives the protein CASRTLLNYGYTF.

The genes are TRBV21-1 and TRBJ1-2; the table names TRBD1, a call not compared with the DNA. TRBV21-1 is an annotated pseudogene. The CDR3 extends over 17 amino acids. The CDR3 sequence is CASSKGDRDTKFYGYTF. The DNA for the CDR3 is TGTGCCAGCAGCAAAGGGGACCGGGACACCAAGTTCTATGGCTACACCTTC.

V and J are TRBV9 and TRBJ2-5; 7 nucleotides align to TRBD2. V was clipped by 6 bases and J by 2 bases; unmatched bases: 4. Germline loops: CDR1 SGDLS, CDR2 YYNGEE. The CDR3 has 13 amino acids. The CDR3 protein is CASNFGGQETQYF. CDR3 sequence (DNA): TGTGCCAGCAACTTCGGGGGGCAAGAGACCCAGTACTTC.